This T cell receptor (beta chain) was identified during a study of T cell repertoires in cytomegalovirus infection. Germline V CDR1 and CDR2: LNHDA, SQIVND (reference sequence). This CDR3 is 14 amino acids long. Trimming cost V 6 bases and J 5 bases; bases outside gene matches: 8. In the case of this clonotype: Its matching antigen is unknown.

TCRdb independently ran MiXCR on the reads; one entry per CDR3 protein. The data contain almost 90,000 distinct CDR3 sequences, about 29% of them singletons. The chain joins TRBV19 to TRBJ1-1, with 8 nucleotides matching TRBD1. This sequence originates from a human donor in good health (CMV status not recorded). Some clones in this sample may be carry-over from other donors' samples. The specimen was CD8+ T cells from cultured PBMCs, collected from culture after CMV antigen stimulation. CDR3 in amino acids: CASSSDRGGTEAFF. The CDR3 bases are TGTGCCAGTAGCTCCGACAGGGGCGGGACTGAAGCTTTCTTT.